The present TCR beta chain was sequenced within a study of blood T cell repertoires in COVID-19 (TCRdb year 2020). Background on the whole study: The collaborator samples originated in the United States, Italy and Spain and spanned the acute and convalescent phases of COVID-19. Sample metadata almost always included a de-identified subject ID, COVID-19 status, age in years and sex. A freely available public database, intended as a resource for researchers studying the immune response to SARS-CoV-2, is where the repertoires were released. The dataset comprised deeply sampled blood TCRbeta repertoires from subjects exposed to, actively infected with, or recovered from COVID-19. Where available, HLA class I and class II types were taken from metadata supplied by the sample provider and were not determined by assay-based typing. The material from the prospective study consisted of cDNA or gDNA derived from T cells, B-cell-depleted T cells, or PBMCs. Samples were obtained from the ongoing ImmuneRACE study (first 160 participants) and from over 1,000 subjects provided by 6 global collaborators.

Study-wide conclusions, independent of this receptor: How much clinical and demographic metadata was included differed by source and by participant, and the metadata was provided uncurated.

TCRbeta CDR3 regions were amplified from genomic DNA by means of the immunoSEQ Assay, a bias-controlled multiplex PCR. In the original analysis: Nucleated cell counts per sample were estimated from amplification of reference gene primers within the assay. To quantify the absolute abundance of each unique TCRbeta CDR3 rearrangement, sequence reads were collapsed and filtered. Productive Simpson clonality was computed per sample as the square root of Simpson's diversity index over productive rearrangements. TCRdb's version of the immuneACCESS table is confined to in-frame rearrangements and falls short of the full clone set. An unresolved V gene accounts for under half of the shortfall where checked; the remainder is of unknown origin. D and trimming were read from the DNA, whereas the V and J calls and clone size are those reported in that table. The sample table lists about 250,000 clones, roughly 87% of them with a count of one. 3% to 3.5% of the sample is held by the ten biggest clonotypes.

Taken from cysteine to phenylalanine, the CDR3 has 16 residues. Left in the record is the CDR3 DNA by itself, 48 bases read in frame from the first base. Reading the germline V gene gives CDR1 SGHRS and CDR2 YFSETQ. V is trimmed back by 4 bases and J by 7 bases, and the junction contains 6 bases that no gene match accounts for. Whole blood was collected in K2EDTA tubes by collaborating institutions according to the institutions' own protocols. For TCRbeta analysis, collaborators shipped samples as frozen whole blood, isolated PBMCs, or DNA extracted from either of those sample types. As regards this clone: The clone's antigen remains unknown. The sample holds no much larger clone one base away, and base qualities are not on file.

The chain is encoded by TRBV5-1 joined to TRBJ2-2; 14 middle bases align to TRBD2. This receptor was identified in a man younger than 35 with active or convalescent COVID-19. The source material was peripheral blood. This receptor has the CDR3 CASSLTSGRGIGELFF. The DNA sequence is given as TGCGCCAGCAGCCTGACTAGCGGGAGGGGCATCGGGGAGCTGTTTTTT.